Below, 17 T cell receptor beta chains from the same sample are listed, as sequenced in a study of cytomegalovirus exposure and HLA in healthy donors. Researchers ran the PCR with 60 Vbeta and 13 Jbeta primers. Assay used: immunoSEQ multiplex PCR; TCRdb lists only in-frame clones, some missing. Here the sample spans some 140,000 clones, around 80% being singletons. What was sequenced was PBMCs. These receptors were taken from a woman between 35 and 50 years old in good health and CMV-seropositive.

The chain is built from TRBV19 and TRBJ1-1, with a tentative D call TRBD1 (5 bases). The CDR3 is made up of 13 amino acids. Trimming cost V 3 bases and J 3 bases, with 8 bases left between them. The germline V gene encodes CDR1 LNHDA and CDR2 SQIVND (reference sequence). The CDR3 nucleotides read TGTGCCAGTAGTATTGGGGGGGACACTGAAGCTTTCTTT. It is translated as CASSIGGDTEAFF.

V gene TRBV25-1 combines with J gene TRBJ2-3; 7 bases align to TRBD2. V lost 6 bases, J lost 4 bases, and 4 bases stayed unmatched. CDR1 is MGHDK, CDR2 SYGVNS, per germline. This CDR3 comprises 13 residues. This CDR3 is CASRGGPSDTQYF. The CDR3 nucleotides are TGTGCCAGCAGGGGAGGGCCCTCAGATACGCAGTATTTT.

This clone was found a few times. The chain is built from TRBV5-1 and TRBJ2-7; 7 bases are shared with TRBD2. Germline V lookup: CDR1 SGHRS, CDR2 YFSETQ. Trimming took 5 bases from V and 5 from J; bases not matched to a gene: 10. CDR3 length: 14 amino acids. This CDR3 is CASSERSGVDEQYF. The CDR3 DNA follows: TGCGCCAGCAGTGAGAGAAGCGGGGTTGACGAGCAGTACTTC.

The chain recombines TRBV7-9 with TRBJ2-1, with 8 positions matching TRBD2. Germline CDR1 SEHNR, CDR2 FQNEAQ (reference sequence). The CDR3 loop spans 15 amino acids. J was trimmed by 0 bases and V by 5 bases; bases with no gene match: 3. CDR3 DNA sequence: TGTGCCAGCAGCGCGAGCGGGAGCTCCTACAATGAGCAGTTCTTC. This gives the protein CASSASGSSYNEQFF.

The chain recombines TRBV19 with TRBJ1-5; 8 nucleotides align to TRBD1. CDR3 size: 15 residues. Losses at the gene ends were 5 bases for V and 3 bases for J; bases not matched to a gene: 6. Per germline, CDR1 LNHDA and CDR2 SQIVND (reference sequence). CDR3 protein: CASSARDRLNQPQHF. Written as DNA, the CDR3 is TGTGCCAGTAGTGCCCGGGACAGGCTCAATCAGCCCCAGCATTTT.

The gene calls are TRBV28 and TRBJ2-7; D not resolved. Germline V gene sequence: CDR1 MDHEN, CDR2 SYDVKM. Trimming left V 7 bases short and J 8 bases short, with 18 bases between. The CDR3 runs to 13 residues. The CDR3 DNA follows: TGTGCCAGCACTTCGCAACTCCCTCCAAAGCAGTACTTC. It codes for CASTSQLPPKQYF.

V gene TRBV29-1 combines with J gene TRBJ2-5; TRBD2 matches 8 bases. TRBJ2-7 explains the end of the DNA better; the J call may be wrong. This CDR3 comprises 14 residues. Germline values: CDR1 SQVTM, CDR2 ANQGSEA. The CDR3 loop is CSVAGTRSSYEQYF. DNA for the CDR3: TGCAGCGTCGCCGGGACTAGGAGCTCCTACGAGCAGTACTTC.

The CDR3, as DNA: TGTGCCAGTAGTCTAGCGGGAGACTCCTTCTACGAGCAGTACTTC. Residues: CASSLAGDSFYEQYF. This rearrangement joins TRBV19 to TRBJ2-7; TRBD2 aligns across 10 bases. Germline values: CDR1 LNHDA, CDR2 SQIVND (reference sequence). The CDR3 spans 15 residues. V gave up 5 bases and J gave up 3 bases; unmatched junction bases: 7. Drawing the rest from reference TRBV19 and TRBJ2-7, the complete variable domain is DGGITQSPKYLFRKEGQNVTLSCEQNLNHDAMYWYRQDPGQGLRLIYYSQIVNDFQKGDIAEGYSVSREKKESFPLTVTSAQKNPTAFYLCASSLAGDSFYEQYFGPGTRLTVT.

V usage is TRBV5-5 and J usage is TRBJ2-1; 8 nucleotides align to TRBD2. The CDR3 has 14 residues. The J segment lost 6 bases and the V segment lost 0 bases, leaving 2 bases of the junction unmatched. Germline V gives CDR1 SGHKS, CDR2 YYEKEE (reference sequence). This CDR3 reads CASSLELAANEQFF. CDR3 nucleotide sequence: TGTGCCAGCAGCTTGGAACTAGCGGCCAATGAGCAGTTCTTC. The full variable domain, its missing parts supplied by reference TRBV5-5 and TRBJ2-1, is DAGVTQSPTHLIKTRGQQVTLRCSPISGHKSVSWYQQVLGQGPQFIFQYYEKEERGRGNFPDRFSARQFPNYSSELNVNALLLGDSALYLCASSLELAANEQFFGPGTRLTVL.

V is TRBV18 and J is TRBJ2-3; 9 positions match TRBD2. This CDR3 is 18 amino acids long. CDR1 and CDR2 (germline): KGHSH, LQKENI. V shed 4 bases, J shed 3 bases, and the junction held 14 bases outside the gene matches. The DNA of the CDR3 is TGTGCCAGCTCACTTAGCGGGAGTTCGCCCCTTAGGACAGATACGCAGTATTTT. It encodes CASSLSGSSPLRTDTQYF.

This chain connects TRBV6-5 to TRBJ2-7; a possible D gene is TRBD1 (6 bases). The length of the CDR3 is 14 residues. From germline, CDR1 is MNHEY and CDR2 SVGAGI. V dropped 5 bases and J dropped 7 bases, with 18 bases sitting between them. The CDR3 DNA is TGTGCCAGCAGTCCACAGGGTGCCCCTCGGGAGCAGTACTTC. It yields the protein CASSPQGAPREQYF.

The J gene is TRBJ1-1, the V gene TRBV5-1, with a possible D match to TRBD1 (5 bases). V lost 5 bases and J 3 bases, leaving 11 bases between the germline ends. CDR3 size: 13 residues. The germline V gene encodes CDR1 SGHRS and CDR2 YFSETQ. The CDR3 bases are TGCGCCAGCAGGCACGGGGGGGACACTGAAGCTTTCTTT. Its translation: CASRHGGDTEAFF. The whole variable domain, remainder taken from reference TRBV5-1 and TRBJ1-1, is KAGVTQTPRYLIKTRGQQVTLSCSPISGHRSVSWYQQTPGQGLQFLFEYFSETQRNKGNFPGRFSGRQFSNSRSEMNVSTLELGDSALYLCASRHGGDTEAFFGQGTRLTVV.

V and J are TRBV5-1 and TRBJ2-2; D is unresolved. V lost 3 bases and J 5 bases, leaving 8 bases between the germline ends. The CDR3 sequence is 13 residues long. Germline assignment: CDR1 SGHRS and CDR2 YFSETQ. The CDR3 bases are TGCGCCAGCAGCTATGACGGGACCGGGGAGCTGTTTTTT. As protein: CASSYDGTGELFF.

The chain links TRBV19 to TRBJ1-2; 10 bases match TRBD1. J gave up 6 bases and V 3 bases, and 10 bases lay outside the gene matches. This CDR3 spans 16 amino acids. Germline values: CDR1 LNHDA, CDR2 SQIVND (reference sequence). CDR3 loop: CASSMRFRDRGNGYTF. The CDR3 DNA reads TGTGCCAGTAGTATGCGATTCCGGGACAGGGGAAATGGCTACACCTTC.

The chain joins TRBV19 to TRBJ1-1; TRBD1 is a possible D gene (5 bases). CDR1 is LNHDA, CDR2 SQIVND, per germline (reference sequence). This CDR3 is 13 amino acids long. V was trimmed by 5 bases and J by 0 bases, leaving 7 bases between them. CDR3 sequence reads: CASSQTVNTEAFF. CDR3 bases: TGTGCCAGTAGTCAGACAGTGAACACTGAAGCTTTCTTT. Together with reference TRBV19 and TRBJ1-1, the CDR3 gives the full variable domain: DGGITQSPKYLFRKEGQNVTLSCEQNLNHDAMYWYRQDPGQGLRLIYYSQIVNDFQKGDIAEGYSVSREKKESFPLTVTSAQKNPTAFYLCASSQTVNTEAFFGQGTRLTVV.

The chain carries TRBV9 and TRBJ2-1, with 7 bases lining up with TRBD2. The J segment lost 6 bases and the V segment lost 4 bases, leaving 7 bases of the junction unmatched. Germline values: CDR1 SGDLS, CDR2 YYNGEE. This CDR3 has 14 amino acids. The CDR3 region is CASSSGLSFNEQFF. The CDR3 DNA is TGTGCCAGCAGCTCGGGACTATCTTTCAATGAGCAGTTCTTC.

CDR3 residues: CASSFFYRETGANVLTF. For the CDR3, the DNA is TGTGCCAGCAGCTTTTTTTACAGGGAAACCGGGGCCAACGTCCTGACTTTC. The chain is built from TRBV7-9 and TRBJ2-6; a possible D gene is TRBD1 (6 bases). This CDR3 is built from 17 residues. V lost 3 bases and J 4 bases, leaving 16 bases between the germline ends. Germline V lookup: CDR1 SEHNR, CDR2 FQNEAQ (reference sequence).